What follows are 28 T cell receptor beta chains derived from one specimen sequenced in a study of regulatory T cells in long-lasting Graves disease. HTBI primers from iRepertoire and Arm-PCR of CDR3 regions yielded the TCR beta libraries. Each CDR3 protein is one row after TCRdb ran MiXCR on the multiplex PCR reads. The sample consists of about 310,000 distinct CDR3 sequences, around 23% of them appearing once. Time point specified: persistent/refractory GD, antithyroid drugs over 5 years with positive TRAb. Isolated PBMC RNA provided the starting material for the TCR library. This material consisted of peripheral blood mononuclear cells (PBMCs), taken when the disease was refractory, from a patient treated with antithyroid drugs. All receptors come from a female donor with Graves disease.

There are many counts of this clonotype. The CDR3 region is CASSLGPGGYGYTF. The DNA for the CDR3 is TGTGCCAGCAGCTTGGGACCTGGCGGATATGGCTACACCTTC. The rearrangement links TRBV28 to TRBJ1-2; possible D gene TRBD1, 5 bases. The CDR3 is 14 residues long. Germline V gene sequence: CDR1 MDHEN, CDR2 SYDVKM. The V end lost 6 bases, the J end lost 5 bases, and 16 bases lay between the germline ends.

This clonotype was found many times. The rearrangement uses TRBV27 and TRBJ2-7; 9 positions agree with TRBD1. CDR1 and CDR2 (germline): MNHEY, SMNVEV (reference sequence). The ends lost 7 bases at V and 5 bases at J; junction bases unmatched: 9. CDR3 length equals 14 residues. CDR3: CASTNRDRAHEQYF. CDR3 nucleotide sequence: TGTGCCAGCACCAACCGGGACAGGGCCCACGAGCAGTACTTC.

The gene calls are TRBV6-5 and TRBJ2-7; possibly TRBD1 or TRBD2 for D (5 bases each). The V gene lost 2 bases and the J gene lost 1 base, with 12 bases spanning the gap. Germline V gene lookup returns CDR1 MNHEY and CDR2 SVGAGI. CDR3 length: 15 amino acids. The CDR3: CASSYQGTGSYEQYF. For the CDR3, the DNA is TGTGCCAGCAGTTACCAGGGAACGGGGTCCTACGAGCAGTACTTC.

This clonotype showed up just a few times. This CDR3 reads CASILGVAKNIQYF. The DNA of the CDR3 is TGTGCCAGCATCTTGGGAGTGGCCAAAAACATTCAGTACTTC. V gene TRBV27 combines with J gene TRBJ2-4; possible D gene TRBD2, 5 bases. This CDR3 has 14 amino acids. V shed 7 bases and J shed 1 base, with 11 bases lying between them. The germline V gene encodes CDR1 MNHEY and CDR2 SMNVEV (reference sequence).

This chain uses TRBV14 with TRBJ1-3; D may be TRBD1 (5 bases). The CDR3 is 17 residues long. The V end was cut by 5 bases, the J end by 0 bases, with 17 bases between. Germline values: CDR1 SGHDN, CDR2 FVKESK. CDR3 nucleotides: TGTGCCAGCAGCACCTCTTCCGGGACTGTCTCTGGAAACACCATATATTTT. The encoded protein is CASSTSSGTVSGNTIYF.

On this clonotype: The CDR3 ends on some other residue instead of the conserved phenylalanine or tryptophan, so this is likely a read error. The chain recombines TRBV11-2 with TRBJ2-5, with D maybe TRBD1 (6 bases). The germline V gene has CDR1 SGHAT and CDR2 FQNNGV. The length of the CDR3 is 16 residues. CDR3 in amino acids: CAGSLYSRQVGETQYL. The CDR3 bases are TGTGCCGGCAGCTTGTACTCTCGACAGGTTGGGGAGACCCAGTACCTC.

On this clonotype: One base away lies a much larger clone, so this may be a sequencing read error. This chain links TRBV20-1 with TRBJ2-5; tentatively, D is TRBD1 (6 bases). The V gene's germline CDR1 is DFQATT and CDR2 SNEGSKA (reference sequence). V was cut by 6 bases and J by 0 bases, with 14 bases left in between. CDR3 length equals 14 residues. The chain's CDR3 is CSAPVRDNQETQYF. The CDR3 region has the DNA TGCAGTGCCCCGGTCCGGGACAACCAAGAGACCCAGTACTTC.

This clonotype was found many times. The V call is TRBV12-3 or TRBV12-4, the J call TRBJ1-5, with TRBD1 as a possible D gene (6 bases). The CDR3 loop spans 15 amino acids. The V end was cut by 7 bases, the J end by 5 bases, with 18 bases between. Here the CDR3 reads CASTLGTNAHQPQHF. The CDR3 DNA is TGTGCCAGCACCTTGGGGACAAATGCTCATCAGCCCCAGCATTTT.

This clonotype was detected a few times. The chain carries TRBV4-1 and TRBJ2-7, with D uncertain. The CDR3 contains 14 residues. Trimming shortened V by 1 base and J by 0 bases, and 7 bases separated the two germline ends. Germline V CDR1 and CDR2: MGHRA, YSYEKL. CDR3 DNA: TGCGCCAGCAGCCAAGTGGCGAGCTCCTACGAGCAGTACTTC. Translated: CASSQVASSYEQYF.

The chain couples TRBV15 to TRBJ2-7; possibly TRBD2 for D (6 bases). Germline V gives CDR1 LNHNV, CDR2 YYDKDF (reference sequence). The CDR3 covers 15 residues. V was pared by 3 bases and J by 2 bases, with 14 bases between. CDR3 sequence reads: CATSSGRENPYEQYF. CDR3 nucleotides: TGTGCCACCAGCAGCGGACGGGAGAACCCCTACGAGCAGTACTTC.

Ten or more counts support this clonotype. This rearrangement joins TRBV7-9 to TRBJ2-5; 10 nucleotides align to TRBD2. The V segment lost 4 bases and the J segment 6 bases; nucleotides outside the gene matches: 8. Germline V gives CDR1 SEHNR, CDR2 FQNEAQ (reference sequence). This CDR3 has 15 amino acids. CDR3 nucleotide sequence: TGTGCCAGCAGCTCGGACCCTAGCGGGAGAAAGACCCAGTACTTC. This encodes CASSSDPSGRKTQYF.

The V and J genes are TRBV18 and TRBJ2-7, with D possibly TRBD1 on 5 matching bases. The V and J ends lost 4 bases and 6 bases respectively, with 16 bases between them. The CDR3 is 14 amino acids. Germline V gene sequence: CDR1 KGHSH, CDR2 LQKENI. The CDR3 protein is CASSLPRQSSEQYF. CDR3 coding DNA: TGTGCCAGCTCACTCCCGAGACAGAGCAGCGAGCAGTACTTC.

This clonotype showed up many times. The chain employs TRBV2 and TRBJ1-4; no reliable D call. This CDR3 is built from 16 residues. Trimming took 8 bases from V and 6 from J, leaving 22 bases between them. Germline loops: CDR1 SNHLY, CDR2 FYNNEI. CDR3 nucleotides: TGTGCCAGCTCTTTTCGGATCCTCGGGCAGGATGAAAAACTGTTTTTT. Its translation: CASSFRILGQDEKLFF.

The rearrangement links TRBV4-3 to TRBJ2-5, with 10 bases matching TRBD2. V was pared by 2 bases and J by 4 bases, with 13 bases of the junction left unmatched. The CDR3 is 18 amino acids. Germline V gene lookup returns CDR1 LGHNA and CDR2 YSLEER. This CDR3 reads CASSQKRASGSAGETQYF. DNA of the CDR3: TGCGCCAGCAGCCAAAAAAGGGCTAGCGGGAGCGCCGGAGAGACCCAGTACTTC.

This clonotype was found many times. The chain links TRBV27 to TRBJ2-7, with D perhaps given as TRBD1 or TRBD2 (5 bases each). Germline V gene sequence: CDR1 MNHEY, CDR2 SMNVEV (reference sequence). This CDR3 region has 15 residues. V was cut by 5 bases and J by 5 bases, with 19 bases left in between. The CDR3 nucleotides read TGTGCCAGCAGTGTGGCAGGACCTTTGGGGGACGAGCAGTACTTC. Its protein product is CASSVAGPLGDEQYF.

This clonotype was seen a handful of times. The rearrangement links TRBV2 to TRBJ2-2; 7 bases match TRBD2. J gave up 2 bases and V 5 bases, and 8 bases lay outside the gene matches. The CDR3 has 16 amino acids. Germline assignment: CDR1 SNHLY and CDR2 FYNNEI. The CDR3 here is CASSRLAATNTGELFF. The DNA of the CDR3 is TGTGCCAGCAGTCGTCTAGCGGCGACAAACACCGGGGAGCTGTTTTTT.

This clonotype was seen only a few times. The CDR3 protein is CASSTGSVVGETQYF. CDR3 DNA: TGTGCCAGCAGTACCGGATCCGTTGTCGGGGAGACCCAGTACTTC. The rearrangement uses TRBV28 and TRBJ2-5; D is unclear. This CDR3 comprises 15 residues. The germline V and J ends were trimmed by 5 bases and 5 bases, with 18 bases remaining between them. Per the germline V gene, CDR1 is MDHEN and CDR2 is SYDVKM.

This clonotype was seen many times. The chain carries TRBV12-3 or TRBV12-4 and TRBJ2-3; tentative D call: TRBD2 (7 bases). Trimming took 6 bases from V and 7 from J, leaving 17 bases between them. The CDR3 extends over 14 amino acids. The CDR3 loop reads CASRGTNRVYTQYF. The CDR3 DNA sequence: TGTGCCAGCAGGGGGACTAACAGGGTCTATACGCAGTATTTT.

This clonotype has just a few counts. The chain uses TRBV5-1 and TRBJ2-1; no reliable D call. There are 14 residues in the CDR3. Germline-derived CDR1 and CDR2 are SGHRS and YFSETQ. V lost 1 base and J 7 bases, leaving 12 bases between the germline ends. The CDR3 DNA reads TGCGCCAGCAGCTTGAGGCTAGAGGTAAATGAGCAGTTCTTC. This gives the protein CASSLRLEVNEQFF.

The CDR3 sequence is CASSYKPGQGSYEQYF. CDR3 nucleotide sequence: TGTGCCAGCAGTTACAAACCGGGACAGGGTTCCTACGAGCAGTACTTC. The chain employs TRBV6-9 and TRBJ2-7; TRBD1 matches 9 bases. Germline V lookup: CDR1 MNHGY, CDR2 SVAAGI. CDR3 size: 16 residues. V lost 3 bases, J lost 1 base, and 7 bases stayed unmatched.

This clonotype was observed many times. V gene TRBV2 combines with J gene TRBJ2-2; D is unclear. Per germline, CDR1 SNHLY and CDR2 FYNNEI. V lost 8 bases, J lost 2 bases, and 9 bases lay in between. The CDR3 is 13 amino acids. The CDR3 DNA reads TGTGCCAGCGAGAACCGTAACACCGGGGAGCTGTTTTTT. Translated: CASENRNTGELFF.

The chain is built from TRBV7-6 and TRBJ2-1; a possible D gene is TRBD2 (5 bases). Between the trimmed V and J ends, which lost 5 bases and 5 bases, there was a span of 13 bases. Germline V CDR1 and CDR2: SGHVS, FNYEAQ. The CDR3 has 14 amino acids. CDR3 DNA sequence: TGTGCCAGCAGCGCCTCGGACTCTCACAATGAGCAGTTCTTC. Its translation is CASSASDSHNEQFF.

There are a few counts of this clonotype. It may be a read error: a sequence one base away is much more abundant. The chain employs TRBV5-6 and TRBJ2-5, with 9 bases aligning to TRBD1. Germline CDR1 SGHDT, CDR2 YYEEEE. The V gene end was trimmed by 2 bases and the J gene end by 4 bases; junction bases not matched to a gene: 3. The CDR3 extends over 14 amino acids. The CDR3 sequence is CASSFADRGETQYF. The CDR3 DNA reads TGTGCCAGCAGCTTCGCGGACAGGGGAGAGACCCAGTACTTC.

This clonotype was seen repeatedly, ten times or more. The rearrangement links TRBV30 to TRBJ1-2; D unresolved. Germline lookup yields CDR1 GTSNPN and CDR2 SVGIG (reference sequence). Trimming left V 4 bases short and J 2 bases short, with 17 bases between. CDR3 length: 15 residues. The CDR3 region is CAWTKPGLINYGYTF. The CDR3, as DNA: TGTGCCTGGACTAAACCGGGTCTTATAAACTATGGCTACACCTTC.

The CDR3 protein is CASRTSSGEQYF. The CDR3 bases are TGTGCCAGCAGGACTTCTAGCGGCGAGCAGTACTTC. This chain uses TRBV28 with TRBJ2-7, with 7 bases lining up with TRBD2. The CDR3 spans 12 residues. V shed 6 bases and J 6 bases; nucleotides not matched to a gene: 5. CDR1 MDHEN and CDR2 SYDVKM come from the germline V gene.

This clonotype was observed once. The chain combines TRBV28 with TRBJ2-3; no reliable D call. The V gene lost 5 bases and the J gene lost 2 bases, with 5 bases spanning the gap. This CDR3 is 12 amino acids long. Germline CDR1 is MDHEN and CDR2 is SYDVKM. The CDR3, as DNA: TGTGCCAGCAGTACCCCCACAGATACGCAGTATTTT. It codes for CASSTPTDTQYF. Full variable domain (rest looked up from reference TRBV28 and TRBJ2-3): DVKVTQSSRYLVKRTGEKVFLECVQDMDHENMFWYRQDPGLGLRLIYFSYDVKMKEKGDIPEGYSVSREKKERFSLILESASTNQTSMYLCASSTPTDTQYFGPGTRLTVL.

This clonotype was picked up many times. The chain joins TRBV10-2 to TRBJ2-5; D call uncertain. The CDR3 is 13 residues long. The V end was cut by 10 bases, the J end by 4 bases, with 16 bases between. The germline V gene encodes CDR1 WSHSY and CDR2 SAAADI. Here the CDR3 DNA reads TGCGCCACCAGGAACTCCGGAATAGAGACCCAGTACTTC. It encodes CATRNSGIETQYF.

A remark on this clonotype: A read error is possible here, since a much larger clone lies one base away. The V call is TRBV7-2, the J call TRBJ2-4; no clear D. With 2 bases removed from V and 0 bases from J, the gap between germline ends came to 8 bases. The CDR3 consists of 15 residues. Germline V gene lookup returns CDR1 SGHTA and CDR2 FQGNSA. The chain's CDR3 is CASSLRGIAKNIQYF. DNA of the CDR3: TGTGCCAGCAGCTTAAGAGGTATAGCCAAAAACATTCAGTACTTC.